This entry features one T cell receptor beta chain sequence. Its ends do not fully match the called genes, so a read error is possible. The sample comes from a study of cytomegalovirus exposure and HLA in healthy donors. PCR was performed using 60 Vbeta and 13 Jbeta primers. TCRdb keeps only in-frame clones here, not all; method: immunoSEQ multiplex PCR. The sample records more than 150,000 clones, about 88% being singletons. CDR1 and CDR2 from the germline V gene are LGHNT and FRNRAP. The CDR3 spans 16 residues. This chain connects TRBV12-5 to TRBJ1-3; D is undetermined. The sequence came from a girl in the first two years of life in good health and CMV-seronegative. The source material was PBMCs. In nucleotides, the CDR3 is TGTGCTAGTGGTTTGGTCTTGGCTAAGATTGGAGACACCATATATTTT. This sequence encodes CASGLVLAKIGDTIYF.